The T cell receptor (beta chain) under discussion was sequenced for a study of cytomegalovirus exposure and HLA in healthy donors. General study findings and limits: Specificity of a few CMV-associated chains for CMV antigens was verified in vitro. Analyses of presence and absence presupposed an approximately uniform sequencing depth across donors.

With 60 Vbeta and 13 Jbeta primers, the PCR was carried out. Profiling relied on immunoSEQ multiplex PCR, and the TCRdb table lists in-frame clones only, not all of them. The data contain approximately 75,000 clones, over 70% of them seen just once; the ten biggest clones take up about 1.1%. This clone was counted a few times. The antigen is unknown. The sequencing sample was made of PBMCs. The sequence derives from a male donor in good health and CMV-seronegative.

CDR3 region: CASSLLASGTIYNEQFF. The DNA for the CDR3 is TGTGCCAGCAGTTTATTAGCTAGCGGGACTATTTACAATGAGCAGTTCTTC. The chain carries TRBV28 and TRBJ2-1, with TRBD2 matching over 9 bases. The CDR3 has 17 amino acids. Unmatched junction bases numbered 8, after V lost 1 base and J lost 4 bases. Germline CDR1 MDHEN, CDR2 SYDVKM. Complete variable domain (other parts from reference TRBV28 and TRBJ2-1): DVKVTQSSRYLVKRTGEKVFLECVQDMDHENMFWYRQDPGLGLRLIYFSYDVKMKEKGDIPEGYSVSREKKERFSLILESASTNQTSMYLCASSLLASGTIYNEQFFGPGTRLTVL.